This T cell receptor (beta chain) was documented in a study of patients and donors after allogeneic stem cell transplantation. The germline CDR1 and CDR2 sequences are GTSNPN and SVGIG (reference sequence). The CDR3 has 14 amino acids. V gave up 5 bases and J gave up 0 bases, with 13 bases separating them. Via MiXCR, TCRdb re-called the RT-PCR reads, giving one row per CDR3 protein. Here the sample spans some 960,000 distinct CDR3 sequences, roughly 18% being singletons. The clonotype was recovered from a human donor who was either an allogeneic HSCT recipient or a stem cell or donor lymphocyte infusion donor (not recorded which). It is not recorded whose cells these are; they may come from a transplant donor. The rearrangement uses TRBV30 and TRBJ1-1, with D perhaps matching TRBD1 (5 bases). What was sequenced was blood, either unsorted or a sorted T cell fraction (not recorded which). The CDR3 sequence: CAWGGRKMNTEAFF. Here the CDR3 DNA reads TGTGCCTGGGGGGGGAGGAAAATGAACACTGAAGCTTTCTTT.